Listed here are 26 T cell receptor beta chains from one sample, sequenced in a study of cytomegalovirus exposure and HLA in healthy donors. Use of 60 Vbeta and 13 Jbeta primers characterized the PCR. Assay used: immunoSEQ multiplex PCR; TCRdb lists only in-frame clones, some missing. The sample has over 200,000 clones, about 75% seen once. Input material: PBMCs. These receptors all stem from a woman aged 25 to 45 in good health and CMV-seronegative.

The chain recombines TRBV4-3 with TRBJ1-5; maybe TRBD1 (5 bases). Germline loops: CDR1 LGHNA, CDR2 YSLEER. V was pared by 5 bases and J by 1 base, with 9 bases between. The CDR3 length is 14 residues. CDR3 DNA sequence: TGCGCCAGCAGCTCGGACACAAGCAATCAGCCCCAGCATTTT. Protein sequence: CASSSDTSNQPQHF.

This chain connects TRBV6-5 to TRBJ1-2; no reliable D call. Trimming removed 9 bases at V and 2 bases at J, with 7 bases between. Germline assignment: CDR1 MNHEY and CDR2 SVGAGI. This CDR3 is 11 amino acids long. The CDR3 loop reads CASAGNYGYTF. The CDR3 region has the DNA TGTGCCAGTGCGGGAAACTATGGCTACACCTTC.

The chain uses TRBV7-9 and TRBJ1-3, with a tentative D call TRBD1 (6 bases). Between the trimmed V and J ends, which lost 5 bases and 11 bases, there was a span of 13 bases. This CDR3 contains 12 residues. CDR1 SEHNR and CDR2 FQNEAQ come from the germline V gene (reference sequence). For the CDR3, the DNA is TGTGCCAGCAGCGTGGACAGAAGCCCCATATATTTT. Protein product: CASSVDRSPIYF.

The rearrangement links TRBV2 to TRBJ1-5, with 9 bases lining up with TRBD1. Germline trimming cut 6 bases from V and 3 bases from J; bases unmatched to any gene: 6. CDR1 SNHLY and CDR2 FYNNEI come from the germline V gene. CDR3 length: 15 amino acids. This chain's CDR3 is CASSRDREANQPQHF. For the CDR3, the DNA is TGTGCCAGCAGCAGGGACAGGGAAGCCAATCAGCCCCAGCATTTT.

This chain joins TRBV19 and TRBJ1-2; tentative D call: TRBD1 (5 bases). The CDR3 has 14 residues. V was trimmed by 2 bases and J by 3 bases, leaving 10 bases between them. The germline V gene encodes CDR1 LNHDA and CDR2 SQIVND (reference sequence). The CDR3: CASSIIGADYGYTF. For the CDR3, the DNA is TGTGCCAGTAGTATAATTGGGGCCGACTATGGCTACACCTTC.

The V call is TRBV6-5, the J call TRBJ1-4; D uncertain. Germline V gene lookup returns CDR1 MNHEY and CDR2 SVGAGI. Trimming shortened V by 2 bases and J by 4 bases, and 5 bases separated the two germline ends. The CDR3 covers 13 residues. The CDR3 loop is CASSYGSNEKLFF. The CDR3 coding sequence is TGTGCCAGCAGTTACGGGAGTAATGAAAAACTGTTTTTT.

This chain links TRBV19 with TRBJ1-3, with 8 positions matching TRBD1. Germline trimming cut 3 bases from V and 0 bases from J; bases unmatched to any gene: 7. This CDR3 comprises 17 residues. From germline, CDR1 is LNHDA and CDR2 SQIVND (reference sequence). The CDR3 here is CASSIRTGPSSGNTIYF. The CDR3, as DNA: TGTGCCAGTAGTATCCGGACAGGGCCTAGCTCTGGAAACACCATATATTTT.

CDR3 amino acids: CASSFGTGGNTEAFF. The CDR3 DNA is TGCGCCAGCAGCTTCGGAACAGGGGGGAACACTGAAGCTTTCTTT. V usage is TRBV5-1 and J usage is TRBJ1-1; 8 nucleotides agree with TRBD1. In germline, CDR1 is SGHRS, CDR2 YFSETQ. V trimming: 2 bases; J trimming: 1 base; junction bases outside the gene matches: 4. The CDR3 consists of 15 residues.

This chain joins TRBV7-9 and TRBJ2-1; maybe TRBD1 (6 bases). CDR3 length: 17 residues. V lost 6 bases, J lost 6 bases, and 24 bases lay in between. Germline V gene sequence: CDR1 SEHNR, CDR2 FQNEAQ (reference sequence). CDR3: CASSFGTGTPTLNEQFF. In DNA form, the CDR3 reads TGTGCCAGCAGTTTCGGAACCGGGACACCAACTCTCAATGAGCAGTTCTTC.

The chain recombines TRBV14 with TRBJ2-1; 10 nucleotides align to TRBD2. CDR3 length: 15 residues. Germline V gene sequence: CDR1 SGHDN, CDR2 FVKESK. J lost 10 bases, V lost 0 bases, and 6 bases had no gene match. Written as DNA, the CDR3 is TGTGCCAGCAGCCAAGATCCTAGCGGGGGATCCGAGCAGTTCTTC. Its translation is CASSQDPSGGSEQFF.

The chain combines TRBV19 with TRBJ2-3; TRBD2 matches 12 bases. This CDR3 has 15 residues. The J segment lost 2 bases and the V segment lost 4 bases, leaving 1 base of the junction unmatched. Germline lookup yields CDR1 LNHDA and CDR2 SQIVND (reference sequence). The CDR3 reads CASSRTSGNTDTQYF. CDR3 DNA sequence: TGTGCCAGTAGTAGGACTAGCGGGAACACAGATACGCAGTATTTT.

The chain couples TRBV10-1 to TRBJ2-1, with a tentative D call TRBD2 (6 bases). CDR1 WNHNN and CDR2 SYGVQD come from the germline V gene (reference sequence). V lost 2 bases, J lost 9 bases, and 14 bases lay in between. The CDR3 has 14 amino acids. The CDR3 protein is CASSEGGTRSEQFF. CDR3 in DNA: TGCGCCAGCAGTGAGGGGGGGACGAGGTCTGAGCAGTTCTTC.

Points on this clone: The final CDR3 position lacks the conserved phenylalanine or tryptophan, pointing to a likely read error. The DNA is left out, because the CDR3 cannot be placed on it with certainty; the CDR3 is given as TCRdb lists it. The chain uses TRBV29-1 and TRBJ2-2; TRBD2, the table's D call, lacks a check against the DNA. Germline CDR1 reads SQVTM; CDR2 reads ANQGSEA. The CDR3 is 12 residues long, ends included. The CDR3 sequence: CRAGTSGGIMFL.

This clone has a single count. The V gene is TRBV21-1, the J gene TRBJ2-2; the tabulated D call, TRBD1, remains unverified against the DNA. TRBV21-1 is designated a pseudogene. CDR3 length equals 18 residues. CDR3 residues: CASSPKREGAVISGELFF. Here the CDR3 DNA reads TGTGCCAGCAGCCCCAAAAGAGAGGGGGCGGTCATCAGCGGGGAGCTGTTTTTT.

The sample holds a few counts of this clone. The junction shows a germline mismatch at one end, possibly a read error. CDR3 bases: TGTGCTAGCAGCTTAGGCCCCCAGACACCCCTCCACTTT. The encoded protein is CASSLGPQTPLHF. The chain joins TRBV7-7 to TRBJ1-6; D remains unclear. The CDR3 loop spans 13 amino acids. The germline gives CDR1 SSHAT, CDR2 FNYEAQ (reference sequence).

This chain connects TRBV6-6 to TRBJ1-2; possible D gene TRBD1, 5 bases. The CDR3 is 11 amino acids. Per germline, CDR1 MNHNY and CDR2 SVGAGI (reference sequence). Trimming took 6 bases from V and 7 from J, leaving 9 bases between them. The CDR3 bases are TGTGCCAGCAGAAGGGGCATTGGCTACACCTTC. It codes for CASRRGIGYTF.

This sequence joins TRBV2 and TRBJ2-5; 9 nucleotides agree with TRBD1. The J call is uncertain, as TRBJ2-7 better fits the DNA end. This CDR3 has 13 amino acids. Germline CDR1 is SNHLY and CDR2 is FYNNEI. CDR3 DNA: TGTGCCAGCGAAGGGACAGGGCGAGGCGAGCAGTACTTC. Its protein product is CASEGTGRGEQYF.

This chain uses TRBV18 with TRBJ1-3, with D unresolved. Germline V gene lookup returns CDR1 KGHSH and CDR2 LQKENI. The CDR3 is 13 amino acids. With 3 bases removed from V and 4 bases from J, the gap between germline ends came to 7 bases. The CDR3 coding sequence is TGTGCCAGCTCACCCCAGAGGGGAAACACCATATATTTT. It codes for CASSPQRGNTIYF.

The CDR3 protein is CASSLIAGGQETQYF. The CDR3 DNA sequence: TGTGCCAGCAGCCTCATAGCGGGGGGGCAAGAGACCCAGTACTTC. This chain uses TRBV11-1 with TRBJ2-5; 11 nucleotides agree with TRBD2. Germline CDR1 SGHAT, CDR2 FQDESV (reference sequence). The V gene end was trimmed by 5 bases and the J gene end by 2 bases; junction bases not matched to a gene: 4. This CDR3 comprises 15 residues.

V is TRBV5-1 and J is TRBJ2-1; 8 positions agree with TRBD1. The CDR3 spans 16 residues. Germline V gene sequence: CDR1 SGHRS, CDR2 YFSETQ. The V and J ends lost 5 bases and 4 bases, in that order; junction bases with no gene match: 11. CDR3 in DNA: TGCGCCAGCAGTTCCCCCGACAGGGGAAAGTACAATGAGCAGTTCTTC. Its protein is CASSSPDRGKYNEQFF.

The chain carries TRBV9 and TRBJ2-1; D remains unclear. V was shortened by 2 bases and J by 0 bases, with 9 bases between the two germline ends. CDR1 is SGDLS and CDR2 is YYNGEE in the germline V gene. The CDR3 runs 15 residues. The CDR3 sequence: CASSVIDISYNEQFF. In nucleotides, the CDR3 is TGTGCCAGCAGCGTTATAGATATCTCCTACAATGAGCAGTTCTTC.

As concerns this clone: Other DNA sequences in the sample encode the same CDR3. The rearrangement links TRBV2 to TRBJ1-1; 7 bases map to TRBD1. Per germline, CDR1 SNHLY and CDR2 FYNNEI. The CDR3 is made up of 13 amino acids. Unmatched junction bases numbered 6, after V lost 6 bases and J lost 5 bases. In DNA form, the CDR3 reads TGTGCCAGCAGACGACAGGGAGGAACTGAAGCTTTCTTT. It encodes CASRRQGGTEAFF.

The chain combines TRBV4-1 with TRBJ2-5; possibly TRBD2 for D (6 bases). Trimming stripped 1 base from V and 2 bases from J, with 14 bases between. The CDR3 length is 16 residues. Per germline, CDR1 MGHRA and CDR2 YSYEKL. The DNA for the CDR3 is TGCGCCAGCAGCCAAGGAGTCGCTAGCGCTCAAGAGACCCAGTACTTC. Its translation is CASSQGVASAQETQYF.

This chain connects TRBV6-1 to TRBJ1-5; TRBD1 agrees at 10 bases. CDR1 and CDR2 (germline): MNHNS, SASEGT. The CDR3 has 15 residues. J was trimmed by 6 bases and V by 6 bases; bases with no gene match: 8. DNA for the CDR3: TGTGCCAGCAGACGGACAGGGGGTGTCGGTCAGCCCCAGCATTTT. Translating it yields CASRRTGGVGQPQHF.

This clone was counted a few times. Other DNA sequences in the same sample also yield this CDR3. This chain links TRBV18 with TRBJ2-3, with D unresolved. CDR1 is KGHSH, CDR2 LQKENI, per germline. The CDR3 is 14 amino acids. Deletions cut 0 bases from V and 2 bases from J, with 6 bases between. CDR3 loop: CASSPPENTDTQYF. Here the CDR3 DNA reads TGTGCCAGCTCACCACCGGAGAACACAGATACGCAGTATTTT.

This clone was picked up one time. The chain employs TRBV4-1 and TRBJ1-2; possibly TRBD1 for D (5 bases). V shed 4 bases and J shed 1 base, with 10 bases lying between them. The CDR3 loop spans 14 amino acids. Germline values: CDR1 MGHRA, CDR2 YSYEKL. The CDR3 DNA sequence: TGCGCCAGCAGCCCCAGCGACAGTAACTATGGCTACACCTTC. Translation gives CASSPSDSNYGYTF.